Sequencing of this T cell receptor (beta chain) was carried out in a study of T cells in severe cutaneous drug reactions. Study in general: The ALDEN and Naranjo causality algorithms determined the culprit drug. Whole-study results and caveats: One public TCRbeta CDR3 appeared in all seven blister samples, averaging about 13%.

Bulk and single-cell libraries used iRepertoire multiplex PCR with TCR subtype-specific primers. One entry per CDR3 protein, without DNA, is what TCRdb gives after re-calling the multiplex PCR reads. Here the sample table reports 21,000 or so distinct CDR3 sequences. Remarks on this clonotype: Its target is unknown.

The patients sequenced had a carbamazepine-induced Stevens-Johnson syndrome or toxic epidermal necrolysis reaction. Blood repertoires came from roughly five Han Chinese and 6 or 7 European CBZ-SJS/TEN patients. The sequence was obtained from a human donor with toxic epidermal necrolysis, a severe cutaneous drug reaction. Sequences were obtained from PBMCs.

CDR3: CASSPLAEWTEAFF. The chain employs TRBV27 and TRBJ1-1; the TRBD1 assignment by TCRdb is unverifiable without DNA. Germline V gene data show CDR1 as MNHEY and CDR2 as SMNVEV (reference sequence). The CDR3 sequence is 14 residues long.